The rows below give T cell receptor beta chains drawn from one sample of a study of regulatory and conventional T cells in RAG deficiency. Clones were read by immunoSEQ multiplex PCR, and TCRdb kept only the in-frame ones, dropping some. The sample holds under 7,500 clones, around nine tenths seen once. The same specimen was also included in a second study, on regulatory T cells.

Sequencing was carried out using CD127- CD25+ CD4+ Tregs sorted from blood. Receptors were obtained from a human donor in good health. Each CDR3 is given with its conserved first and last residue. A D gene is named only where the DNA matches it firmly. Clone size is not always given. Where it is, it says once, few, many or a class for expanded clones.

>TRBJ1-5|TRBV28|NA|NA
CASSLGGAGSNQPQHF
TGTGCCAGCAGCCTCGGGGGGGCGGGAAGCAATCAGCCCCAGCATTTT
>TRBJ2-1|TRBV7-8|NA|NA
CASSPGRRRVSEQFF
TGTGCCAGCAGCCCTGGGAGGAGAAGAGTTTCTGAGCAGTTCTTC
>TRBJ2-3|TRBV28|NA|NA
CASSRGSRGDTQYF
TGTGCCAGCAGTAGAGGGTCCCGCGGGGATACGCAGTATTTT
>TRBJ1-2|TRBV18|NA|TRBD1
CASSPGQPYGYTF
TGTGCCAGCTCACCGGGACAGCCCTATGGCTACACCTTC
>TRBJ2-1|TRBV10-3|NA|NA
CAISAADYPNNEQFF
TGTGCCATCAGCGCAGCGGACTACCCTAACAATGAGCAGTTCTTC
>TRBJ1-2|TRBV2|NA|TRBD1
CASIIGGWVYGYTF
TGTGCCAGCATTATAGGGGGCTGGGTCTATGGCTACACCTTC
>TRBJ1-2|TRBV18|NA|TRBD1
CASSDRGYGYTF
TGTGCCAGCTCCGACAGGGGCTATGGCTACACCTTC
>TRBJ1-1|TRBV30|once|NA
CAWSVPAGVGTEAFF
TGTGCCTGGAGTGTACCCGCGGGGGTGGGAACTGAAGCTTTCTTT
>TRBJ1-4|TRBV4-1|NA|NA
CASSQREKLFF
TGCGCCAGCAGCCAGCGAGAAAAACTGTTTTTT
>TRBJ1-5|TRBV7-9|NA|NA
CASSPSGRGNQPQHF
TGTGCCAGCAGCCCCAGCGGGCGGGGGAATCAGCCCCAGCATTTT
>TRBJ1-1|TRBV7-9|NA|NA
CASSLRGDTEAFF
TGTGCCAGCAGCTTACGAGGAGACACTGAAGCTTTCTTT
>TRBJ2-7|TRBV7-8|NA|TRBD1
CASSLGGTAYEQYF
TGTGCCAGCAGCTTAGGTGGGACAGCCTACGAGCAGTACTTC
>TRBJ1-2|TRBV5-1|NA|TRBD1
CASSLDRGPNYGYTF
TGCGCCAGCAGCTTGGACAGGGGGCCTAACTATGGCTACACCTTC
>TRBJ2-7|TRBV10-3|NA|NA
CAIGGSVYEQYF
TGTGCCATCGGTGGCAGCGTTTACGAGCAGTACTTC
>TRBJ2-3|TRBV5-1|NA|NA
CASKSTDTQYF
TGCGCCAGCAAATCGACAGATACGCAGTATTTT
>TRBJ1-5|TRBV19|NA|TRBD1
CASSLRQGASNQPQHF
TGTGCCAGTAGTCTAAGACAGGGGGCATCCAATCAGCCCCAGCATTTT